Listed here are 9 T cell receptor beta chains from one sample, sequenced in a study of CD8 T cells in ankylosing spondylitis. TCRdb re-derived calls from the 5' RACE reads in MiXCR, one entry per CDR3 protein. The profile shows a few hundred thousand distinct CDR3 sequences, around 20% of them singletons. Points from the study as a whole: Characteristic, it appeared, of ankylosing spondylitis blood was a TCR beta motif of roughly eight highly homologous variants.

Their antigen targets remain unknown. The material sequenced was blood, either unsorted or a sorted T cell fraction (not recorded which). The receptor source for this set is a male donor with ankylosing spondylitis.

This clonotype was seen a handful of times. The chain has TRBV25-1 and TRBJ2-5; D not certain. CDR3 length equals 15 residues. V was trimmed by 1 base and J by 4 bases, leaving 13 bases between them. CDR1 and CDR2 from the germline V gene are MGHDK and SYGVNS. Here the CDR3 DNA reads TGTGCCAGCAGTGAATTTGGTAGCAGAGGAGAGACCCAGTACTTC. It yields the protein CASSEFGSRGETQYF.

V is TRBV20-1 and J is TRBJ2-3; 7 nucleotides agree with TRBD2. This CDR3 has 14 residues. Germline lookup yields CDR1 DFQATT and CDR2 SNEGSKA (reference sequence). Trimming at V came to 4 bases and at J to 2 bases, leaving 6 bases not matched to a gene. The CDR3 loop is CSATLADDTDTQYF. The CDR3 DNA reads TGCAGTGCTACTCTAGCGGACGACACAGATACGCAGTATTTT.

A few counts support this clonotype. The chain joins TRBV27 to TRBJ2-7, with TRBD2 identical over 7 bases. Germline V CDR1 and CDR2: MNHEY, SMNVEV (reference sequence). This CDR3 is 17 amino acids long. J gave up 4 bases and V 3 bases, and 15 bases lay outside the gene matches. The CDR3 bases are TGTGCCAGCAGTTTCAGGTTTGCGTGGCGGGAGCATTACGAGCAGTACTTC. The encoded protein is CASSFRFAWREHYEQYF.

The sample holds a few counts of this clonotype. The chain has TRBV20-1 and TRBJ2-5, with 7 bases identical to TRBD2. Germline V gene lookup returns CDR1 DFQATT and CDR2 SNEGSKA (reference sequence). Losses at the gene ends were 0 bases for V and 5 bases for J; bases not matched to a gene: 27. This CDR3 is built from 21 residues. The CDR3 is CSAREVLSAGDLVASMETQYF. The CDR3, as DNA: TGCAGTGCTAGAGAGGTTCTAAGTGCGGGAGATTTGGTGGCTTCGATGGAGACCCAGTACTTC.

This chain connects TRBV28 to TRBJ2-1, with 7 bases fitting TRBD2. The CDR3 spans 15 residues. The germline V gene encodes CDR1 MDHEN and CDR2 SYDVKM. J was trimmed by 3 bases and V by 11 bases; bases with no gene match: 13. The CDR3 DNA reads as TGTGCCTGGATTAAAGGGGACTACTTCTACAATGAGCAGTTCTTC. Protein product: CAWIKGDYFYNEQFF.

This clonotype was seen only a few times. The V call is TRBV12-5, the J call TRBJ2-3; D not certain. The CDR3 has 16 residues. Trimming cost V 1 base and J 0 bases, with 11 bases left between them. Germline V gene data show CDR1 as LGHNT and CDR2 as FRNRAP. CDR3 sequence (DNA): TGTGCTAGTGGTTTGGGACTCGCCAGTAGCACAGATACGCAGTATTTT. Amino acid sequence: CASGLGLASSTDTQYF. Looking up the rest from reference TRBV12-5 and TRBJ2-3 gives the full variable domain: DARVTQTPRHKVTEMGQEVTMRCQPILGHNTVFWYRQTMMQGLELLAYFRNRAPLDDSGMPKDRFSAEMPDATLATLKIQPSEPRDSAVYFCASGLGLASSTDTQYFGPGTRLTVL.

V is TRBV11-2 and J is TRBJ2-5; 8 nucleotides agree with TRBD2. Germline V CDR1 and CDR2: SGHAT, FQNNGV. The V gene end was trimmed by 0 bases and the J gene end by 1 base; junction bases not matched to a gene: 28. The CDR3 consists of 24 residues. The CDR3 DNA is TGTGCCAGCAGCTTAGATCGCGGGGGCTATTTAGCGGGAACTCCAAACCCTTTCCAAGAGACCCAGTACTTC. Translation: CASSLDRGGYLAGTPNPFQETQYF.

In this sample, this clonotype turned up a few times. The chain links TRBV20-1 to TRBJ2-2; TRBD1 aligns across 9 bases. This CDR3 has 15 residues. Germline V CDR1 and CDR2: DFQATT, SNEGSKA (reference sequence). J was trimmed by 6 bases and V by 5 bases; bases with no gene match: 10. The chain's CDR3 is CSADGTGSPAGELFF. CDR3 nucleotides: TGCAGTGCTGACGGGACAGGGAGTCCCGCCGGGGAGCTGTTTTTT.

This clonotype was found a few times. The chain employs TRBV9 and TRBJ2-1; 8 bases are shared with TRBD2. The CDR3 runs 16 residues. Germline lookup yields CDR1 SGDLS and CDR2 YYNGEE. Germline trimming cut 6 bases from V and 0 bases from J; bases unmatched to any gene: 8. The CDR3 loop reads CASTGPLAGSYNEQFF. For the CDR3, the DNA is TGTGCCAGCACGGGCCCTCTAGCGGGCTCCTACAATGAGCAGTTCTTC.